This is a list of T cell receptor beta chains from one sample in a study of blood T cell repertoires in COVID-19. Repertoires were generated with immunoSEQ multiplex PCR, while TCRdb's copy carries only in-frame clones and drops some. This sample has 150,000 to 200,000 clones; around nine tenths occur once, and the top ten carry roughly 0.8%. The sequencing sample was made of PBMCs or T cells enriched from blood (not recorded which). Every receptor here comes from a woman between 18 and 29 years old who had recovered from COVID-19. Both conserved end residues are part of each CDR3. The D gene is left open where the match is weak. Where a row states a size, it is once, few, many or the class of an expanded clone; other rows omit it.

d_gene,v_gene,abundance,j_gene,CDR3nt,CDR3aa
-,TRBV27,-,TRBJ2-3,TGTGCCAGCAGTTTATCTTATTTGGTCCCGGGAGATATAGAAGATACGCAGTATTTT,CASSLSYLVPGDIEDTQYF
-,TRBV4-1,-,TRBJ1-6,TGCGCCAGCAGCCAAGTATTTCGGCAGCGTACGGGGTCCTATAATTCACCCCTCCACTTT,CASSQVFRQRTGSYNSPLHF
-,TRBV5-4,-,TRBJ2-7,TGTGCCAGCAGTTCCCGACAAGAGCAGTACTTC,CASSSRQEQYF
TRBD2,TRBV30,-,TRBJ2-3,TGTGCCTGGACTAGCGGGAGGGGCACAGATACGCAGTATTTT,CAWTSGRGTDTQYF
-,TRBV9,-,TRBJ2-3,TGTGCCAGCAGCGACCATAGCAGAAATACGCAGTATTTT,CASSDHSRNTQYF
TRBD2,TRBV5-4,-,TRBJ2-5,TGTGCCGGGGGGACTAGCGGGCAAGAGACCCAGTACTTC,CAGGTSGQETQYF
TRBD1,TRBV6-2/TRBV6-3,-,TRBJ2-7,TGTGCCAGCAGCACGAGACAGGGGGGCAGCTACGAGCAGTACTTC,CASSTRQGGSYEQYF
-,TRBV9,-,TRBJ1-1,TGTGCCAGCAGCGTAGAAGGCAGGGAAACTGAAGCTTTCTTT,CASSVEGRETEAFF
TRBD1,TRBV7-2,-,TRBJ1-1,TGTGCCAGCAGCTTAGGGGGACAGGGGGCAGCTTTCTTT,CASSLGGQGAAFF
TRBD2,TRBV29-1,-,TRBJ2-3,TGCAGCGTCACTGCTAGCGGGAGTCTAGATACGCAGTATTTT,CSVTASGSLDTQYF
TRBD2,TRBV18,once,TRBJ2-3,TGTGCCAGCTCACCAGCCGGGACTAGCGGGAGAGCAGATACGCAGTATTTT,CASSPAGTSGRADTQYF
TRBD2,TRBV9,-,TRBJ2-5,TGTGCCAGCAGCGTAGTCCCTAGCGGGCCTCAAGAGACCCAGTACTTC,CASSVVPSGPQETQYF
-,TRBV5-4,few,TRBJ1-1,TGTGCCAGCAGCTTGAAAGGGGTCATGAACACTGAAGCTTTCTTT,CASSLKGVMNTEAFF
-,TRBV3-1/TRBV3-2,-,TRBJ1-2,TGTGCCAGCAGCCAAGGGGGCATAGCTAACTATGGCTACACCTTC,CASSQGGIANYGYTF
-,TRBV4-3,-,TRBJ2-6,TGCGCCAGCAGCCAAGAGGACAGCTCTATCTCTGGGGCCAACGTCCTGACTTTC,CASSQEDSSISGANVLTF
-,TRBV24-1,-,TRBJ2-1,TGTGCCACCAGTGACCCACTTCACAATGAGCAGTTCTTC,CATSDPLHNEQFF
TRBD1,TRBV11-3,-,TRBJ2-1,TGTGCCAGCAGCTTGGACAGGGCCAATGAGCAGTTCTTC,CASSLDRANEQFF
TRBD2,TRBV7-9,-,TRBJ2-1,TGTGCCAGCAGCTTAGCACTAGCGGCTGTCGATGAGCAGTTCTTC,CASSLALAAVDEQFF
-,TRBV6-2/TRBV6-3,once,TRBJ2-1,TGTGCCAGCAGTTCTGCCGGGACTGGAATCTACAATGAGCAGTTCTTC,CASSSAGTGIYNEQFF
TRBD2,TRBV5-4,-,TRBJ2-1,TGTGCCAGCAGCTTGCCCAGGACTAGCGGGAATGAGCAGTTCTTC,CASSLPRTSGNEQFF
TRBD2,TRBV7-8,-,TRBJ2-5,TGTGCCAGCAGCTTAGGCAGACTAGCAGGGTTAGAGACCCAGTACTTC,CASSLGRLAGLETQYF
TRBD1,TRBV18,few,TRBJ1-6,TGTGCCAGCTCGCCCGGGACAGGGGACTATAATTCACCCCTCCACTTT,CASSPGTGDYNSPLHF
-,TRBV7-9,-,TRBJ1-2,TGTGCCAGCAGCTCGCCCGCGAAATCAGGGGTCTCAAACTATGGCTACACCTTC,CASSSPAKSGVSNYGYTF
-,TRBV28,-,TRBJ1-2,TGTGCCAGCAGTTTTATCACAGAGACTAACTATGGCTACACCTTC,CASSFITETNYGYTF
-,TRBV15,-,TRBJ2-1,TGTGCCACCAGCAGAGCCTATTACAATGAGCAGTTCTTC,CATSRAYYNEQFF
TRBD2,TRBV27,-,TRBJ2-5,TGTGCCAGCAGGACTAGCGGGCAAGAGACCCAGTACTTC,CASRTSGQETQYF
-,TRBV7-9,-,TRBJ2-1,TGTGCCAGCAACCCAACCAGCTCCTACAATGAGCAGTTCTTC,CASNPTSSYNEQFF
-,TRBV21-1,-,TRBJ1-2,TGTGCCAGCAGCCGTGGGACAGCCAACTATGGCTACACCTTC,CASSRGTANYGYTF
-,TRBV29-1,-,TRBJ1-1,TGCAGCGTTGTATCCAGTGAGAACACTGAAGCTTTCTTT,CSVVSSENTEAFF
-,TRBV9,-,TRBJ1-3,TGTGCCAGCAGCGTAGCGCGTACAGGCCACTCTGGAAACACCATATATTTT,CASSVARTGHSGNTIYF
-,TRBV2,-,TRBJ2-7,TGTGCCAGCAGTTTCGCTAGTTTGTCCTACGAGCAGTACTTC,CASSFASLSYEQYF
-,TRBV19,once,TRBJ1-5,TGTGCCAGTATGACGCGGGGCCGAGTCCTCAATCAGCCCCAGCATTTT,CASMTRGRVLNQPQHF
TRBD1,TRBV28,-,TRBJ1-1,TGTGCCAGCAGTTCCCCAGGGGGCCGGGGCACTGAAGCTTTCTTT,CASSSPGGRGTEAFF
TRBD2,TRBV28,-,TRBJ2-1,TGTGCCAGCACCGCGGCGGGAGGGAGCTCCTACAATGAGCAGTTCTTC,CASTAAGGSSYNEQFF
-,TRBV12-2,-,TRBJ1-1,TGTGCAAGTCGCTTAGGTCAGACAGGGATCAGGACTGAAGCTTTCTTT,CASRLGQTGIRTEAFF
-,TRBV9,-,TRBJ1-2,TGTGCCAGCAGATTGGGGGGTAGCTATGGCTACACCTTC,CASRLGGSYGYTF
-,TRBV5-5,-,TRBJ2-7,TGTGCCAGCAGCTTGGTTCCAGGGGCCAACTACGAGCAGTACTTC,CASSLVPGANYEQYF
-,TRBV5-6,-,TRBJ1-2,TGTGCCAGCAGCCCCGCCTCCGGGACTCATGGCTACACCTTC,CASSPASGTHGYTF
-,TRBV7-9,once,TRBJ2-7,TGTGCCAGCAGCTTAGTCTCCGGCTCCTACGAGCAGTACTTC,CASSLVSGSYEQYF
TRBD2,TRBV5-6,once,TRBJ2-1,TGTGCCAGCAGCGTCAAGCGGGAGACTACCTACAATGAGCAGTTCTTC,CASSVKRETTYNEQFF
TRBD2,TRBV5-6,once,TRBJ2-2,TGTGCCAGCAGCTCAGTAGTAGCGGGACCCGGGGAGCTGTTTTTT,CASSSVVAGPGELFF
-,TRBV27,-,TRBJ1-4,TGTGCCACCAGCCTTGCAACTAATGAAAAACTGTTTTTT,CATSLATNEKLFF
-,TRBV27,-,TRBJ1-2,TGTGCCAGCCGACCGGGGGGGGTCTATGGCTACACCTTC,CASRPGGVYGYTF
-,TRBV5-4,once,TRBJ1-1,TGTGCCAGCAGCCCACCTGTGTTTGGGGCGGCCACTGAAGCTTTCTTT,CASSPPVFGAATEAFF
-,TRBV6-7,-,TRBJ2-7,TGTGCCAGCAGTTCCGCGGGCGAGCAGTACTTC,CASSSAGEQYF
-,TRBV14,-,TRBJ1-4,TGTGCCAGCAGCCAAGAAGAGTGGGTGGGAGGTGAAAAACTGTTTTTT,CASSQEEWVGGEKLFF
-,TRBV7-3,-,TRBJ1-1,TGTGCCAGCAGCCCAAGCGGGACCTTGAACACTGAAGCTTTCTTT,CASSPSGTLNTEAFF
TRBD1,TRBV7-8,-,TRBJ1-3,TGTGCCAGCAGCCATTCCGGGACAGTATTCTCTGGAAACACCATATATTTT,CASSHSGTVFSGNTIYF
-,TRBV6-1,-,TRBJ1-2,TGTGCCAGCAGTGCCCGGGAAGTGATCATGTATAACTATGGCTACACCTTC,CASSAREVIMYNYGYTF
TRBD2,TRBV5-1,-,TRBJ2-4,TGCGCCAGCAGCCCGGCGCCAGCGGGAGCCATTCAGTACTTC,CASSPAPAGAIQYF
TRBD2,TRBV9,-,TRBJ2-1,TGTGCCAGCAGCGTAACCGGGACTAGCGGGAGGGATGAGCAGTTCTTC,CASSVTGTSGRDEQFF
-,TRBV5-6,-,TRBJ2-7,TGTGCCAGCAGCCTCACCGGGCGGGATTATACCTACGAGCAGTACTTC,CASSLTGRDYTYEQYF
-,TRBV9,-,TRBJ1-1,TGTGCCAGCAGCAAAGGGGGACGCACTGAAGCTTTCTTT,CASSKGGRTEAFF
TRBD1,TRBV24-1,-,TRBJ2-1,TGTGCCACCAGTGACCCAGGGGGCGCGGTTTACAATGAGCAGTTCTTC,CATSDPGGAVYNEQFF
TRBD2,TRBV11-2,-,TRBJ2-3,TGTGCCAGCAGCTTAGATAGTTTCCGTCGGGGGAGGGCCGGCACAGATACGCAGTATTTT,CASSLDSFRRGRAGTDTQYF
TRBD1,TRBV2,-,TRBJ1-1,TGTGCCAGCAGTGAAAGGGGGCTCGAAGCTTTCTTT,CASSERGLEAFF
TRBD2,TRBV4-1,once,TRBJ2-2,TGCGCCAGCAGCCCCCCTAGCGGGAAGGCCGGGGAGCTGTTTTTT,CASSPPSGKAGELFF